This paragraph covers one TCR beta chain sequence. Its cognate antigen has yet to be identified. One base away there is no much larger clone; base qualities are not given. The data stem from a study of PD-L1 blockade in urothelial cancer (dated by TCRdb to about 2017). About the study as a whole: All patients started therapy in the mid-2010s and received atezolizumab 1,200 mg intravenously every 3 weeks. About nine tenths of the roughly 29 patients were males with bladder-origin urothelial cancer, and about 60% of the 29 reported a prior smoking history. Patients had an ECOG performance status of 0 or 1 and had received between 0 and 3 prior chemotherapy regimens. Blood samples were analyzed at 3 weeks after treatment start (second dose) and at 6 weeks after treatment start. Blood samples gave median yields of around 150,000 T cells and 80,000 to 90,000 unique TCRs, along with a median clonality of 0.080. An exploratory multi-omic analysis was conducted of the somatic, immune and clinical correlates of response to PD-L1 blockade with atezolizumab in urothelial cancer. Pretreatment tumor samples, along with matched peripheral blood collected serially before and after atezolizumab treatment, underwent TCR sequencing. Durable clinical benefit was defined as a progression-free survival longer than 6 months, and TCR features were additionally tested against progression-free survival and overall survival. In the same patients, whole exome sequencing and RNA sequencing of pretreatment tumors were performed in addition to TCR sequencing. Durable clinical benefit was achieved by nine patients but not by the remaining 20. Pretreatment blood TCR-seq was available for about 27 patients, at least one posttreatment blood collection was obtained for 24 patients, and tumor TCR-seq was available for 24 patients.

This specimen's time point label, interpreted: peripheral blood 6 weeks after treatment start. A cohort of more than 25 patients with locally advanced or metastatic urothelial carcinoma, treated at Memorial Sloan Kettering on a trial protocol, was included. Peripheral blood mononuclear cells were collected pretreatment and during treatment, with between 1 and 8 total time points per patient. The Qiagen DNeasy Blood extraction kit was used to purify genomic DNA from total PBMCs and tumor samples. PBMCs were collected pretreatment and during treatment, and were isolated and stored as previously described. Reading the germline V gene gives CDR1 MNHNS and CDR2 SASEGT. The germline V and J ends show losses of 2 bases and 1 base respectively, and no gene match explains 8 bases of the junction. Its CDR3 holds 17 amino acids, cysteine through phenylalanine. Just the 51-base CDR3 DNA is kept, in frame starting at base 1.

Synthetic TCR analog templates were spiked into each PCR to estimate absolute template abundance from read counts. TCRbeta CDR3 regions were amplified from genomic DNA with bias-controlled V and J gene primers using the immunoSEQ assay. Sequencing of rearranged TCRbeta segments was performed at approximately 20X coverage. Concerning the study's data processing: Sequencing errors were corrected by clustering, and CDR3s were annotated against IMGT so that V, D and J genes could be assigned. Out-of-frame and stop-codon sequences were excluded, and only productive TCRbeta rearrangements were used in downstream analyses. Clonality was calculated as one minus the Shannon entropy normalized by the log of the number of unique productive sequences. Fisher's exact test with Benjamini-Hochberg correction, using a cutoff of adjusted p below 0.01, was how clones that differed between time points or between blood and tumor were identified. TCRdb took over this immuneACCESS table, retaining in-frame rearrangements with V and J assigned. Such tables are incomplete; in checked studies, under half of the missing clones stem from an unresolved V gene, and the remainder is unexplained. V and J calls and clone size are those listed in that table; D and trimming were worked out from the DNA. The sample has approximately 40,000 clones on record, 70% to 90% of them singletons. 24% of the sample lies in the top ten.

Results and caveats for the whole study, not just this receptor: Small sample size (n ≈ 27) and many exploratory analyses mean the results are intended to be hypothesis-generating. Greater expansion of tumor-associated TCR clones in peripheral blood 3 weeks after the start of treatment was observed in patients with durable benefit (n of about 20, p = 0.022). A pretreatment peripheral blood TCR clonality below the median was linked to improved progression-free and overall survival.

Here the sequenced sample was PBMCs, taken around atezolizumab (anti-PD-L1) treatment. The chain is assembled from TRBV6-1 and TRBJ1-5; 7 bases in the middle match TRBD1. The sequence came from a man in his sixties with urothelial cancer. The CDR3: CASSEIGDSLSNQPQHF. The bases are TGTGCCAGCAGTGAAATCGGGGACAGCCTAAGCAATCAGCCCCAGCATTTT.